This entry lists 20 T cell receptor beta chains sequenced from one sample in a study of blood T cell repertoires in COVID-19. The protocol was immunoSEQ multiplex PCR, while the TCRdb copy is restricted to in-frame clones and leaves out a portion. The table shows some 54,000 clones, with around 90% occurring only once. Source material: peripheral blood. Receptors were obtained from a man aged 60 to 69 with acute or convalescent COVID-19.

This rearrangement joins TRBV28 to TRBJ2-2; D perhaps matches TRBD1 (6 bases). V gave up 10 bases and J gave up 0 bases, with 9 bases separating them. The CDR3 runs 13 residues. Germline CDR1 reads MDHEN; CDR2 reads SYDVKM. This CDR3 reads CANRAANTGELFF. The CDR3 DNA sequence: TGTGCCAACAGGGCTGCGAACACCGGGGAGCTGTTTTTT.

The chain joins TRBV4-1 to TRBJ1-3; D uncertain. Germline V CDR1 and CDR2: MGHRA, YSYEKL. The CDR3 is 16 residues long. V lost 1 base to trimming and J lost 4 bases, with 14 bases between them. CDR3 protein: CASSQVPGSGGNTIYF. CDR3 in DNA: TGCGCCAGCAGCCAAGTCCCGGGATCAGGAGGAAACACCATATATTTT.

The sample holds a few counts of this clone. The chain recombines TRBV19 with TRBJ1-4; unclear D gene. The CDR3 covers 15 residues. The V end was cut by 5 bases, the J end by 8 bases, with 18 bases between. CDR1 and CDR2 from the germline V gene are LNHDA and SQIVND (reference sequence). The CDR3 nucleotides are TGTGCCAGTAGTGAGGACGGTCCGGGCGGGGAAAAACTGTTTTTT. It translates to CASSEDGPGGEKLFF. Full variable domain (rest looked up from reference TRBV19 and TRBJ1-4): DGGITQSPKYLFRKEGQNVTLSCEQNLNHDAMYWYRQDPGQGLRLIYYSQIVNDFQKGDIAEGYSVSREKKESFPLTVTSAQKNPTAFYLCASSEDGPGGEKLFFGSGTQLSVL.

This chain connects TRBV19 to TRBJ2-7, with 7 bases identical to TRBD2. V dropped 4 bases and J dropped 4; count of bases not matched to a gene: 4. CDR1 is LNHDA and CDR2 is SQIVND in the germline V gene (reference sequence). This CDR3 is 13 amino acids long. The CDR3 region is CASSTQRGYEQYF. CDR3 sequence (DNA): TGTGCCAGTAGTACCCAGCGGGGATACGAGCAGTACTTC.

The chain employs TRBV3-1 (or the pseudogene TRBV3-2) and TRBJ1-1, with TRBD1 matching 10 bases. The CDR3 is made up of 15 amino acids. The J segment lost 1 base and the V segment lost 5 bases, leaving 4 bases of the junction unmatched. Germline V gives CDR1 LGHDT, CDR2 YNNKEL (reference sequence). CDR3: CASSSDRGQNTEAFF. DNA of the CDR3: TGTGCCAGCAGCTCCGACAGGGGGCAGAACACTGAAGCTTTCTTT.

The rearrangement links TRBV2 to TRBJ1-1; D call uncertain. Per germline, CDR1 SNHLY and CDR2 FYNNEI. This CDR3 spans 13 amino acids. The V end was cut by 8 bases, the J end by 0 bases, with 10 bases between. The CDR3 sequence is CASLPVMNTEAFF. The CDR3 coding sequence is TGTGCCAGCCTCCCAGTTATGAACACTGAAGCTTTCTTT.

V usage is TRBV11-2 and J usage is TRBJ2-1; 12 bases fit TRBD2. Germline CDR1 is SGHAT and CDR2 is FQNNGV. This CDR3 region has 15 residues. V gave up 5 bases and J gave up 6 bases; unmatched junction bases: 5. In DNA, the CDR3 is TGTGCCAGCAGCGCGACTAGCGGGAGACCCAATGAGCAGTTCTTC. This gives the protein CASSATSGRPNEQFF.

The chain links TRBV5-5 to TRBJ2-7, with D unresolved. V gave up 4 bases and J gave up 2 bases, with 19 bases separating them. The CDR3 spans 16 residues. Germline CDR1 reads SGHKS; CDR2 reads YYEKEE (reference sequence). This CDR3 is CASSLEPPLGAYEQYF. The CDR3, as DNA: TGTGCCAGCAGCCTCGAGCCCCCGTTGGGCGCCTACGAGCAGTACTTC.

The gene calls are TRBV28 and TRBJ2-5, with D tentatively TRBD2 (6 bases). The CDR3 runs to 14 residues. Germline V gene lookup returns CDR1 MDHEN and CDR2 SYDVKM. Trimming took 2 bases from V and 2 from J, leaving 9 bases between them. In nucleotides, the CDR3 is TGTGCCAGCAGTTTAGGGGGGTTTCAAGAGACCCAGTACTTC. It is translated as CASSLGGFQETQYF.

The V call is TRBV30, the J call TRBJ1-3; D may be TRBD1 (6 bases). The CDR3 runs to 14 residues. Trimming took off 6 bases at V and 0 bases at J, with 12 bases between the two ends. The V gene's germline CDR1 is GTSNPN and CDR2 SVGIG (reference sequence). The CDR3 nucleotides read TGTGCCTGCCAGGGGTGTGTCTCTGGAAACACCATATATTTT. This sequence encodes CACQGCVSGNTIYF.

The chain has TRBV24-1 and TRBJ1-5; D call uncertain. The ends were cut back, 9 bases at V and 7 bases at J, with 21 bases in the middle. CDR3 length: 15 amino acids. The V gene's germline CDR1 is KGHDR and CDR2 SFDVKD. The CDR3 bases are TGTGCCACCCAAGACTCAGGAGGAGTGAGGCAGCCCCAGCATTTT. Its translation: CATQDSGGVRQPQHF.

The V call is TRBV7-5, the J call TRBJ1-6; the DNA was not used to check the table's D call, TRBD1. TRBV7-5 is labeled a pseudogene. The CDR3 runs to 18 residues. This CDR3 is CARRTPDRGQEEESPLHF. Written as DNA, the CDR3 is TGTGCCAGAAGGACGCCTGACAGGGGTCAAGAAGAGGAATCACCCCTCCACTTT.

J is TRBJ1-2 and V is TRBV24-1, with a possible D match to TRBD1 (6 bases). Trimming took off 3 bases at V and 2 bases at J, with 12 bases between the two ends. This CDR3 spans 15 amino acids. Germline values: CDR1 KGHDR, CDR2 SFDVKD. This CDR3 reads CATSDKTGQNYGYTF. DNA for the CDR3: TGTGCCACCAGTGATAAGACAGGACAGAACTATGGCTACACCTTC.

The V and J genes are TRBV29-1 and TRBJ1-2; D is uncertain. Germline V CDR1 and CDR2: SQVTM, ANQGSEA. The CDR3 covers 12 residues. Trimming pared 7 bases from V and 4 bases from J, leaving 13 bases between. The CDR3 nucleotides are TGCAGCGGAGAGGCAAGACCCTATGGCTACACCTTC. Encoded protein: CSGEARPYGYTF.

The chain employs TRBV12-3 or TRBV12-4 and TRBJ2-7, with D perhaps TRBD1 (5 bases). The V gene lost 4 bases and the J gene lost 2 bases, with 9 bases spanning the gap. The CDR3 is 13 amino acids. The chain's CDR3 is CASSSRQPYEQYF. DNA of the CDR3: TGTGCCAGCAGTTCCAGACAGCCCTACGAGCAGTACTTC.

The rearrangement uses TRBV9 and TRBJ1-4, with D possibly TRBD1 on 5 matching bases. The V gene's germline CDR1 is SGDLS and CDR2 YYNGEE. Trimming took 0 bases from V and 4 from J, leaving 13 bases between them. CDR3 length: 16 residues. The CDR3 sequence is CASSVEVTGDNEKLFF. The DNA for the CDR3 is TGTGCCAGCAGCGTAGAAGTAACGGGGGATAATGAAAAACTGTTTTTT.

The DNA for the CDR3 is TGCAGGGCCGGGGGGGGTTCTGGCTACACCTTC. Protein sequence: CRAGGGSGYTF. The rearrangement links TRBV20-1 to TRBJ1-2, with D maybe TRBD1 (5 bases). The length of the CDR3 is 11 residues. The germline CDR1 and CDR2 sequences are DFQATT and SNEGSKA (reference sequence).

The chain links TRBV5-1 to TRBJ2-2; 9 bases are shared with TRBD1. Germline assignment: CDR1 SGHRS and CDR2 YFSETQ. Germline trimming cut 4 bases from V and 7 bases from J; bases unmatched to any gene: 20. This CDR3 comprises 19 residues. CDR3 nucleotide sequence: TGCGCCAGCAGCCAAACACCGACAGGGGGGCCCCACCAAGGCGGGGAGCTGTTTTTT. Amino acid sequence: CASSQTPTGGPHQGGELFF.

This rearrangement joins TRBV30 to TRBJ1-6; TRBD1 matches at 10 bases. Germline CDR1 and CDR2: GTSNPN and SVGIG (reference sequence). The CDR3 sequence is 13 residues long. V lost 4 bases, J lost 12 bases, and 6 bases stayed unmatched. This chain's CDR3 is CAWTGTGAEPLHF. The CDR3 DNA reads TGTGCCTGGACCGGGACAGGGGCGGAACCCCTCCACTTT.

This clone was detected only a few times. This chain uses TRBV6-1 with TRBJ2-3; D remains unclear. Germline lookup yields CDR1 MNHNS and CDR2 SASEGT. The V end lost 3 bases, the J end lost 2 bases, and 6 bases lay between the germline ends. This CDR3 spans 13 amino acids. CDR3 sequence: CASSDRTTDTQYF. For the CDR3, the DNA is TGTGCCAGCAGTGACAGAACCACAGATACGCAGTATTTT.